This entry features one T cell receptor (beta chain) sequence. This sample is part of a study of blood T cell repertoires in COVID-19. About the research overall: Samples of COVID-19 (acute and convalescent) were obtained from the United States, Italy and Spain. PBMCs, B-cell-depleted T cells, or T cells were the source of the cDNA or gDNA that made up the material.

The V segment lost 1 base and the J segment 1 base; nucleotides outside the gene matches: 3. CDR3 length equals 16 residues. Germline CDR1 SGHRS, CDR2 YFSETQ. Under the authors' procedure: Counts of nucleated cells, estimated from reference gene primer amplification, were obtained. Libraries were prepared by immunoSEQ multiplex PCR; TCRdb keeps only in-frame clonotypes and omits some of them. The V and J calls and the clone size are those of that table, but D and trimming were determined from the DNA. The sample includes tens of thousands of clones, 88% of them seen just once. The sequence was obtained from a man in his fifties with active COVID-19. The sample consisted of peripheral blood. The rearrangement uses TRBV5-1 and TRBJ2-2, with 8 positions matching TRBD1. As DNA, the CDR3 is TGCGCCAGCAGCTTGTCAGGACAGGGGAACACCGGGGAGCTGTTTTTT. Encoded protein: CASSLSGQGNTGELFF.